The subject of this entry is one T cell receptor (beta chain). The antigen remains unidentified. The data belong to a study of identical twins. Findings and caveats of the study: Weaker excess sharing between twins was seen in beta out-of-frame sequences.

Template switching supplied a universal primer site; unique molecular identifiers were carried on the cDNA. TCRdb used MiXCR to reprocess the 5' RACE reads, holding one entry per CDR3 protein. The profile shows 400,000 to 550,000 distinct CDR3 sequences, roughly 13% of them singletons. Germline lookup yields CDR1 SGHRS and CDR2 YFSETQ. CDR3 length equals 14 residues. The V end lost 4 bases, the J end lost 4 bases, and 13 bases lay between the germline ends. These data were also reused for a study on yellow fever vaccine responses in identical twins. That source notes: Reportedly, the T cell response mounted by twins to vaccine seemed partly convergent, partly personalized.

Sequencing input: CD4+ T cells sorted from blood. This clonotype originated in a woman under 30 in good health. This chain joins TRBV5-1 and TRBJ2-3, with D possibly being TRBD1 (6 bases). Here the CDR3 DNA reads TGCGCCAGCAGCCCACAGGGTTATTCAGATACGCAGTATTTT. It encodes CASSPQGYSDTQYF.